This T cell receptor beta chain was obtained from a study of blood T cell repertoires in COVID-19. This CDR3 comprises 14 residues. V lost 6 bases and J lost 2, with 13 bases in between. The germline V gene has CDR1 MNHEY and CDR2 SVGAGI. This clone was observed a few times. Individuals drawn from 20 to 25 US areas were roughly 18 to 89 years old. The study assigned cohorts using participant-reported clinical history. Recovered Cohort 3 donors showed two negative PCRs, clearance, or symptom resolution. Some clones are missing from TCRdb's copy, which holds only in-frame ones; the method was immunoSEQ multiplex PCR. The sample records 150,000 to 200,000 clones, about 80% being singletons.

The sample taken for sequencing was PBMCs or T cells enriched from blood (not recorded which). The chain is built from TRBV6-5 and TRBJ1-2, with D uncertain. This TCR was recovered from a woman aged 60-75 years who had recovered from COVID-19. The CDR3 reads CASSSVGGNYGYTF. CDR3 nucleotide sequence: TGTGCCAGCAGCTCGGTGGGAGGGAACTATGGCTACACCTTC.